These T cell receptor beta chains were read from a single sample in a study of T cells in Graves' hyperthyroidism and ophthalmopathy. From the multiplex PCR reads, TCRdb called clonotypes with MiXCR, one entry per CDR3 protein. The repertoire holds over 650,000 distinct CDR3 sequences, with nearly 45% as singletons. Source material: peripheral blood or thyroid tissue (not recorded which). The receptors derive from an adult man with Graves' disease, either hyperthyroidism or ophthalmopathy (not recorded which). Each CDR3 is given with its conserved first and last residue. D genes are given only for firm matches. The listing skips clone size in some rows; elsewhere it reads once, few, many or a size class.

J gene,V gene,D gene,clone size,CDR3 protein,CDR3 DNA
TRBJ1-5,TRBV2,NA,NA,CASSEAGGDQETQHF,TGTGCCAGCAGTGAAGCTGGGGGGGACCAAGAGACCCAGCATTTT
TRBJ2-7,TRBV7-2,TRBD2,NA,CASSLAAGGLGYEQYF,TGTGCCAGCAGCTTAGCGGCGGGGGGTTTAGGGTACGAGCAGTACTTC
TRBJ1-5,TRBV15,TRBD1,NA,CATSPGTGVQPQHF,TGTGCCACCAGCCCCGGGACAGGGGTTCAGCCCCAGCATTTT
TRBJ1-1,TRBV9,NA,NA,CASSAYDGTEAFF,TGTGCCAGCAGCGCTTATGACGGTACTGAAGCTTTCTTT
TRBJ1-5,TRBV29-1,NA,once,CSVAAGDSNQPQHF,TGCAGCGTTGCGGCAGGGGATAGTAATCAGCCCCAGCATTTT
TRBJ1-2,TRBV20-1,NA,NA,CSAREGVQAGYTF,TGCAGTGCCCGAGAAGGGGTTCAAGCTGGCTACACCTTC
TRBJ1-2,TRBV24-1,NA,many,CATSDADGYTF,TGTGCCACCAGTGATGCGGATGGCTACACCTTC
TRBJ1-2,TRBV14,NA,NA,CASSRMSGYTF,TGTGCCAGCAGCCGGATGAGCGGCTACACCTTC
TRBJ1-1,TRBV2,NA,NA,CASSDGAATEASF,TGTGCCAGCAGTGATGGGGCAGCCACTGAAGCTTCCTTT
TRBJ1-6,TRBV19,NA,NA,CASNLGGNSPLHF,TGTGCCAGTAACCTGGGTGGCAATTCACCCCTCCACTTT
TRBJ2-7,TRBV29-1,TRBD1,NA,CSVVHRDRDGPTYEQYF,TGCAGCGTTGTTCACCGGGACAGGGATGGACCAACCTACGAGCAGTACTTC
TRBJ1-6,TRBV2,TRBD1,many,CASSEDRGRGSPLHF,TGTGCCAGCAGTGAAGACAGGGGGAGAGGTTCACCCCTCCACTTT
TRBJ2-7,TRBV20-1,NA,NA,CSARVIERAGYEQYF,TGCAGTGCTAGAGTTATCGAGAGGGCGGGCTACGAGCAGTACTTC
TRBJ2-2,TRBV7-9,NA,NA,CASSLWMGRTGELFF,TGTGCCAGCAGCTTATGGATGGGTCGTACCGGGGAGCTGTTTTTT
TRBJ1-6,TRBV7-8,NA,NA,CASSLGGQLSNSPLHF,TGTGCCAGCAGCTTAGGTGGCCAGCTGAGTAATTCACCCCTCCACTTT
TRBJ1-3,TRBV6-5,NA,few,CASRLERFGNTIYF,TGTGCCAGCAGGTTGGAGCGGTTTGGAAACACCATATATTTT
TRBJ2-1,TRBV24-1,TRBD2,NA,CATSDAGTSGFSYNEQFF,TGTGCCACCAGTGACGCCGGGACTAGCGGATTCTCCTACAATGAGCAGTTCTTC
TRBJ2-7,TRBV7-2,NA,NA,CSSSLGRGVDEQYF,TGTTCCAGCAGCTTAGGCAGGGGTGTCGACGAGCAGTACTTC
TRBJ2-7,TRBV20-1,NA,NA,CSASPGGLTSEQYF,TGCAGTGCTAGTCCAGGGGGGCTGACCTCCGAGCAGTACTTC
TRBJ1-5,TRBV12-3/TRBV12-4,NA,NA,CASSPRTPNRAFSLQPQHF,TGTGCCAGCAGTCCGAGGACCCCGAACAGGGCTTTCTCACTTCAGCCCCAGCATTTT